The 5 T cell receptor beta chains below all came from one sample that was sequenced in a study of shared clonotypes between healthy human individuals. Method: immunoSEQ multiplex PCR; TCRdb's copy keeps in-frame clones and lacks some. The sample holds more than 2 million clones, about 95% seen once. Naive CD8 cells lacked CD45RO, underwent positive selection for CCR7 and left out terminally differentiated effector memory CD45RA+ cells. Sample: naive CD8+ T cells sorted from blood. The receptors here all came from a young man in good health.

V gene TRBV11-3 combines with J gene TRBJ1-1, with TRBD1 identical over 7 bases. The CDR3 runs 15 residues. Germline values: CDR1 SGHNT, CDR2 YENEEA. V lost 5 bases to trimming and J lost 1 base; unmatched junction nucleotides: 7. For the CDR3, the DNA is TGTGCCAGCAGCGCCCGACAGGGACCGAACACTGAAGCTTTCTTT. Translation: CASSARQGPNTEAFF.

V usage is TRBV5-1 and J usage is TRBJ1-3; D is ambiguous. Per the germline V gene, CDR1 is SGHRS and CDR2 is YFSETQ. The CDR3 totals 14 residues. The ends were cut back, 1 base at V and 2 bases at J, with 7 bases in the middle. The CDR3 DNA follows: TGCGCCAGCAGCTTGTCCCACGCTGGAAACACCATATATTTT. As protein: CASSLSHAGNTIYF.

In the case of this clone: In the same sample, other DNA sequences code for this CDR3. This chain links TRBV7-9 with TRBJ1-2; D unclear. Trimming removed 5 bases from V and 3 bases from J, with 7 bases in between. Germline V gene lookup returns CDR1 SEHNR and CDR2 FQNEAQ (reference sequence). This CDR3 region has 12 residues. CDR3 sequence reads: CASSLGDYGYTF. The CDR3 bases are TGTGCCAGCAGCCTCGGTGACTATGGCTACACCTTC.

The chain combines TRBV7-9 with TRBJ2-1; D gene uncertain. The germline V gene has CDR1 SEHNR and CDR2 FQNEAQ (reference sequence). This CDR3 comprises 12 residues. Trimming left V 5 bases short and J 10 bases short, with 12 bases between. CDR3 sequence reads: CASSPDPGEQFF. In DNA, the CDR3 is TGTGCCAGCAGCCCTGACCCTGGGGAGCAGTTCTTC.

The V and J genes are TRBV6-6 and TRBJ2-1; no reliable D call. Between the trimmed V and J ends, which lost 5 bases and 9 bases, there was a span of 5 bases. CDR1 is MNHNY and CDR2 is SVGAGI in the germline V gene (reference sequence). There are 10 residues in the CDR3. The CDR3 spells CASSGIEQFF. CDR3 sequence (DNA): TGTGCCAGCAGTGGGATTGAGCAGTTCTTC.